This TCR beta chain appears in the sequencing data of a study of beta chain features in type 1 diabetes. Whole-study findings and limits: Researchers reported that naive, central memory and Treg TCRB repertoires appeared more similar in patients than in healthy donors. The question left open here concerned HLA type influencing TCRB rearrangement. VDJ junctions sequenced from type 1 diabetes patients showed fewer insertions and more deletions.

TCRB transcripts that were expressed got sequenced, as all of the isolated RNA had been reverse transcribed. Profiling relied on immunoSEQ multiplex PCR, and the TCRdb table lists in-frame clones only, not all of them. The repertoire has some 900,000 clones, roughly a sixth of them found once; the top ten carry about 0.02%. Regarding this clone: Its antigen remains unknown.

The CDR3 spans 15 residues. Germline V gene sequence: CDR1 MNHNY, CDR2 SVGAGI (reference sequence). V lost 4 bases, J lost 5 bases, and 8 bases stayed unmatched. The V call is TRBV6-6, the J call TRBJ2-1; the match to TRBD2 covers 7 bases. This receptor was obtained from a young woman in good health. The sequenced sample consisted of naive CD4+ T cells from blood. CDR3 region: CASSSSTGGNNEQFF. CDR3 in DNA: TGTGCCAGCAGTTCTTCTACGGGAGGAAACAATGAGCAGTTCTTC.